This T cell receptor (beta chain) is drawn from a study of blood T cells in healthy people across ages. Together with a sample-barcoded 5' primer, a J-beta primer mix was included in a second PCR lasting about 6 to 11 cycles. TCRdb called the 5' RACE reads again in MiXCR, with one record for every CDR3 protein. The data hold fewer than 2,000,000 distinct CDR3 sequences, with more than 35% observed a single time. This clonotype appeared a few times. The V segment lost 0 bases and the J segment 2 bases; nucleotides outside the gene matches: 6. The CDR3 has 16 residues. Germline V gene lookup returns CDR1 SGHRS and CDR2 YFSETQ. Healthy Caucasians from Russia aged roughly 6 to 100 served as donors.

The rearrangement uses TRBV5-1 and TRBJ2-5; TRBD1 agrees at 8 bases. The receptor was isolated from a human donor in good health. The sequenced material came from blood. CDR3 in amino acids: CASSLAPGQGQETQYF. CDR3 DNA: TGCGCCAGCAGCTTGGCCCCCGGACAGGGACAAGAGACCCAGTACTTC.